One and the same sample provided the 24 T cell receptor beta chains below, sequenced in a study of blood T cell repertoires in COVID-19. Sequencing was performed with immunoSEQ multiplex PCR; in TCRdb, only in-frame clones are kept and a portion is missing. The sample lists more than 85,000 clones, roughly 87% seen once, with approximately 4.8% in the top ten. Sequencing was performed on peripheral blood. Receptors were obtained from a human donor in a cohort sampled during active COVID-19.

The V and J genes are TRBV27 and TRBJ2-3; no clear D gene. Germline loops: CDR1 MNHEY, CDR2 SMNVEV (reference sequence). V was shortened by 6 bases and J by 0 bases, with 4 bases between the two germline ends. The CDR3 sequence is 12 residues long. DNA for the CDR3: TGTGCCAGCAGGGGCAGCACAGATACGCAGTATTTT. It specifies CASRGSTDTQYF.

This chain uses TRBV3-1 (or the pseudogene TRBV3-2) with TRBJ1-1, with 7 bases identical to TRBD1. The germline V gene has CDR1 LGHDT and CDR2 YNNKEL (reference sequence). Trimming cost V 2 bases and J 4 bases; bases outside gene matches: 4. The CDR3 sequence is 14 residues long. The CDR3 DNA reads as TGTGCCAGCAGCCAAAGGGGGCGCAGCACTGAAGCTTTCTTT. Residues: CASSQRGRSTEAFF.

This chain joins TRBV29-1 and TRBJ1-2; D remains ambiguous. Germline V CDR1 and CDR2: SQVTM, ANQGSEA. The CDR3 is 13 amino acids. V gave up 6 bases and J gave up 8 bases, with 19 bases separating them. The CDR3 region is CSVPEARTGGYTF. DNA for the CDR3: TGCAGCGTCCCCGAGGCGAGGACTGGCGGCTACACCTTC.

V is TRBV27 and J is TRBJ2-7; D perhaps matches TRBD1 (6 bases). Germline CDR1 and CDR2: MNHEY and SMNVEV (reference sequence). The V end was cut by 6 bases, the J end by 6 bases, with 27 bases between. CDR3 size: 17 residues. Here the CDR3 DNA reads TGTGCCAGCAGCCTTCCCAAACAGGGAATCACCTTCGCCGAGCAGTACTTC. Amino acids: CASSLPKQGITFAEQYF.

The chain uses TRBV19 and TRBJ1-1, with D possibly being TRBD1 (6 bases). The CDR3 spans 16 residues. V gave up 4 bases and J gave up 4 bases, with 19 bases separating them. Germline CDR1 is LNHDA and CDR2 is SQIVND (reference sequence). CDR3 amino acids: CASSRPPLGGGTEAFF. The CDR3 DNA sequence: TGTGCCAGTAGTAGACCTCCCTTAGGGGGGGGCACTGAAGCTTTCTTT.

The CDR3 loop reads CASSSTRQAYSNQPQHF. The CDR3 DNA reads TGTGCCAGCAGTTCAACTCGACAGGCCTATAGCAATCAGCCCCAGCATTTT. The chain is built from TRBV5-8 and TRBJ1-5, with a possible D match to TRBD1 (6 bases). The CDR3 extends over 17 amino acids. The V gene lost 5 bases and the J gene lost 0 bases, with 18 bases spanning the gap. Per germline, CDR1 SGHTS and CDR2 YDEGEE.

This sequence joins TRBV12-3 or TRBV12-4 and TRBJ1-1; D unresolved. The CDR3 sequence is 13 residues long. V lost 5 bases to trimming and J lost 4 bases, with 11 bases between them. This CDR3 is CASSGIEGTEAFF. The CDR3 DNA reads as TGTGCCAGCAGTGGGATAGAGGGCACTGAAGCTTTCTTT.

The chain has TRBV19 and TRBJ1-1; 9 bases map to TRBD1. From germline, CDR1 is LNHDA and CDR2 SQIVND (reference sequence). The CDR3 sequence is 15 residues long. The junction had 4 bases not matched to a gene; V was cut back by 4 bases and J by 1 base. CDR3 sequence (DNA): TGTGCCAGTAGTAAAAAGACAGGGGGGAACACTGAAGCTTTCTTT. This gives the protein CASSKKTGGNTEAFF.

This clone was seen once. J is TRBJ2-7 and V is TRBV27; the match to TRBD2 covers 9 bases. V lost 5 bases and J lost 4; bases outside the gene matches: 6. The germline CDR1 and CDR2 sequences are MNHEY and SMNVEV (reference sequence). The CDR3 covers 14 residues. The CDR3 sequence is CASSTGTSLYEQYF. The DNA of the CDR3 is TGTGCCAGCAGTACCGGGACTAGCTTGTACGAGCAGTACTTC.

CDR3 amino acids: CASSLGGSRTDTQYF. CDR3 nucleotides: TGCGCCAGCAGCTTGGGGGGCAGCCGCACAGATACGCAGTATTTT. This chain joins TRBV5-1 and TRBJ2-3; tentative D call: TRBD1 (5 bases). CDR1 SGHRS and CDR2 YFSETQ come from the germline V gene. The length of the CDR3 is 15 residues. V was pared by 0 bases and J by 1 base, with 9 bases between.

With respect to this clone: At one end, the junction sequence differs from germline, possibly due to a read error. This sequence joins TRBV6-5 and TRBJ2-7; D is perhaps TRBD1 (5 bases). Germline CDR1 is MNHEY and CDR2 is SVGAGI. The CDR3 extends over 12 amino acids. In DNA, the CDR3 is TGTGCCTGCAGGGCGGACTCCTACGAGCAGTACTTC. It specifies CACRADSYEQYF.

The chain joins TRBV4-2 to TRBJ2-7; 7 positions agree with TRBD2. Germline assignment: CDR1 LGHNA and CDR2 YNFKEQ. V lost 0 bases, J lost 2 bases, and 7 bases stayed unmatched. CDR3 length: 16 residues. CDR3 bases: TGTGCCAGCAGCCAAGATCGTGGCGGGAGTGCCTACGAGCAGTACTTC. It codes for CASSQDRGGSAYEQYF.

The rearrangement joins TRBV7-9 to TRBJ1-1, with 8 bases that match TRBD1. The V gene's germline CDR1 is SEHNR and CDR2 FQNEAQ (reference sequence). The CDR3 is made up of 18 amino acids. Germline trimming cut 5 bases from V and 1 base from J; bases unmatched to any gene: 15. The CDR3 nucleotides read TGTGCCAGCAGCATTCGACCTTATCCAGGGGGCGCGAACACTGAAGCTTTCTTT. This gives the protein CASSIRPYPGGANTEAFF. Filled out from reference TRBV7-9 and TRBJ1-1, the complete variable domain reads DTGVSQNPRHKITKRGQNVTFRCDPISEHNRLYWYRQTLGQGPEFLTYFQNEAQLEKSRLLSDRFSAERPKGSFSTLEIQRTEQGDSAMYLCASSIRPYPGGANTEAFFGQGTRLTVV.

The chain couples TRBV12-3 or TRBV12-4 to TRBJ1-2; 8 bases are shared with TRBD1. V was clipped by 4 bases and J by 6 bases; unmatched bases: 4. This CDR3 region has 13 residues. The CDR3 here is CASSWTGTNGYTF. CDR3 DNA sequence: TGTGCCAGCAGTTGGACAGGGACCAATGGCTACACCTTC.

The rearrangement joins TRBV7-3 to TRBJ1-6; the D gene is possibly TRBD1 (6 bases). Germline V gene sequence: CDR1 SGHTA, CDR2 FQGTGA. V lost 5 bases to trimming and J lost 6 bases, with 17 bases between them. The CDR3 totals 16 residues. CDR3 amino acids: CASSPDRLEANSPLHF. For the CDR3, the DNA is TGTGCCAGCAGCCCCGACAGGCTCGAGGCTAATTCACCCCTCCACTTT.

The V and J genes are TRBV27 and TRBJ2-1, with 9 positions matching TRBD1. CDR1 and CDR2 from the germline V gene are MNHEY and SMNVEV (reference sequence). The CDR3 totals 12 residues. J lost 4 bases, V lost 10 bases, and 2 bases had no gene match. The CDR3 coding sequence is TGTGCCATCGGACAGGGGTACAATGAGCAGTTCTTC. Residues: CAIGQGYNEQFF.

The chain joins TRBV11-3 to TRBJ1-2; D gene ambiguous. The CDR3 is 19 amino acids. In germline, CDR1 is SGHNT, CDR2 YENEEA. V was trimmed by 1 base and J by 2 bases, leaving 23 bases between them. CDR3 nucleotides: TGTGCCAGCAGCTTAGGCCCCCATAAGATGATGGGCGAGAACTATGGCTACACCTTC. It specifies CASSLGPHKMMGENYGYTF.

V usage is TRBV6-2 or TRBV6-3 and J usage is TRBJ1-6; TRBD1 matches at 9 bases. This CDR3 contains 16 residues. V lost 2 bases and J lost 10; bases outside the gene matches: 9. CDR1 is MNHEY, CDR2 SVGEGT, per germline. In nucleotides, the CDR3 is TGTGCCAGCAGTTACCCAGCCGGGACAGGGACGTCACCCCTCCACTTT. Protein: CASSYPAGTGTSPLHF.

V and J are TRBV30 and TRBJ1-4, with D perhaps matching TRBD1 (6 bases). Trimming left V 1 base short and J 12 bases short, with 9 bases between. CDR1 GTSNPN and CDR2 SVGIG come from the germline V gene (reference sequence). This CDR3 spans 11 amino acids. CDR3 DNA: TGTGCCTGGAGTGGACAGGCACAACTGTTTTTT. It is translated as CAWSGQAQLFF.

This sequence joins TRBV7-3 and TRBJ1-1, with TRBD1 matching 9 bases. The germline V gene encodes CDR1 SGHTA and CDR2 FQGTGA. The length of the CDR3 is 15 residues. Germline trimming cut 5 bases from V and 4 bases from J; bases unmatched to any gene: 8. The CDR3 nucleotides read TGTGCCAGCAGCCCCCAGGGACAGGGTGGCACTGAAGCTTTCTTT. Translating gives CASSPQGQGGTEAFF.

The J gene is TRBJ2-2, the V gene TRBV5-1, with TRBD2 matching over 10 bases. Germline CDR1 is SGHRS and CDR2 is YFSETQ. This CDR3 region has 17 residues. V lost 4 bases and J lost 2; bases outside the gene matches: 8. As DNA, the CDR3 is TGCGCCAGCAGCCTCCCGGGACTAGCGCAAAACACCGGGGAGCTGTTTTTT. Its protein is CASSLPGLAQNTGELFF. Full variable domain (remainder filled in from reference TRBV5-1 and TRBJ2-2): KAGVTQTPRYLIKTRGQQVTLSCSPISGHRSVSWYQQTPGQGLQFLFEYFSETQRNKGNFPGRFSGRQFSNSRSEMNVSTLELGDSALYLCASSLPGLAQNTGELFFGEGSRLTVL.

Written as DNA, the CDR3 is TGTGCCAGCAGCTTAGACCAGGGAAGGGGTGAAAAACTGTTTTTT. It yields the protein CASSLDQGRGEKLFF. The chain is built from TRBV11-3 and TRBJ1-4; D perhaps matches TRBD1 (5 bases). Germline V CDR1 and CDR2: SGHNT, YENEEA. Trimming stripped 0 bases from V and 7 bases from J, with 12 bases between. CDR3 length: 15 amino acids.

This rearrangement joins TRBV28 to TRBJ1-1; D possibly corresponds to TRBD1 (5 bases). The V end lost 4 bases, the J end lost 3 bases, and 18 bases lay between the germline ends. The CDR3 covers 16 residues. The germline CDR1 and CDR2 sequences are MDHEN and SYDVKM. The CDR3 region is CASSSARSGGDTEAFF. The CDR3 DNA follows: TGTGCCAGCAGTTCCGCGAGGAGCGGGGGTGACACTGAAGCTTTCTTT. Full variable domain (missing parts from reference TRBV28 and TRBJ1-1): DVKVTQSSRYLVKRTGEKVFLECVQDMDHENMFWYRQDPGLGLRLIYFSYDVKMKEKGDIPEGYSVSREKKERFSLILESASTNQTSMYLCASSSARSGGDTEAFFGQGTRLTVV.

The chain employs TRBV10-2 and TRBJ1-5; no reliable D call. Germline assignment: CDR1 WSHSY and CDR2 SAAADI. Trimming stripped 6 bases from V and 5 bases from J, with 11 bases between. The CDR3 sequence is 13 residues long. CDR3: CASSGRGDQPQHF. The CDR3 coding sequence is TGCGCCAGCAGCGGTAGAGGTGATCAGCCCCAGCATTTT.